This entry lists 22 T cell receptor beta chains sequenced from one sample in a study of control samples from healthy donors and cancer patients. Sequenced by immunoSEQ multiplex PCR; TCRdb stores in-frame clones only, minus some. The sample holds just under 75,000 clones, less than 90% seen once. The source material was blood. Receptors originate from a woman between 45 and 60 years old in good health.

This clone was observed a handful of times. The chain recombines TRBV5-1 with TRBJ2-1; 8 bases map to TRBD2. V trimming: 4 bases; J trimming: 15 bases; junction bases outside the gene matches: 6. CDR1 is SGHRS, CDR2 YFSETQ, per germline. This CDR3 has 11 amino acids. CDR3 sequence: CASSGGLEAFF. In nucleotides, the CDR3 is TGCGCCAGCAGCGGGGGACTAGAGGCGTTCTTC.

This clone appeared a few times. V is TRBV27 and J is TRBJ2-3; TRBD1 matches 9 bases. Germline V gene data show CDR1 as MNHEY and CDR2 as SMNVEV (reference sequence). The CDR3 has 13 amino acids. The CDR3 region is CASRDRDPDTQYF. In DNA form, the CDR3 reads TGTGCGAGCCGGGACAGGGATCCAGATACGCAGTATTTT.

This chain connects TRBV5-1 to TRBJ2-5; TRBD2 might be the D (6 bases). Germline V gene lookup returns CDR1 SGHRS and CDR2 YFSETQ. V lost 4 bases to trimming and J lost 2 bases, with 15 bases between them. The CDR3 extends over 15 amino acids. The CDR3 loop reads CASSETGRGQETQYF. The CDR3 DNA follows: TGCGCCAGCAGCGAAACCGGTCGGGGGCAAGAGACCCAGTACTTC.

The DNA for the CDR3 is TGTGCCAGCAGTGACCCACTCCGGGGTGCAGGACTAGCGGGAGCCTCGAACACCGGGGAGCTGTTTTTT. Protein: CASSDPLRGAGLAGASNTGELFF. This rearrangement joins TRBV6-4 to TRBJ2-2, with 13 nucleotides matching TRBD2. After removal of 2 bases from V and 0 bases from J, the junction contained 18 bases not matched to a gene. CDR1 and CDR2 (germline): MRHNA, SNTAGT. The CDR3 runs to 23 residues.

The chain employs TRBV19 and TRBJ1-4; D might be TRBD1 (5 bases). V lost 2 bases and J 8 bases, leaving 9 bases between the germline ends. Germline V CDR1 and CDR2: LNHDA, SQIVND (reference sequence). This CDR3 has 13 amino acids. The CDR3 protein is CASSIRDWEKLFF. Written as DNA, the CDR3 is TGTGCCAGTAGTATACGGGACTGGGAAAAACTGTTTTTT.

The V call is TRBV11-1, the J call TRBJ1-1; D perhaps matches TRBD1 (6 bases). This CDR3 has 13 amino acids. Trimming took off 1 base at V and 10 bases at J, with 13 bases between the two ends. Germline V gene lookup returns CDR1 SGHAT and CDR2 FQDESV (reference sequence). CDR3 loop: CASSLGVTGGAFF. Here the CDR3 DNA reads TGTGCCAGCAGCTTAGGCGTGACAGGAGGAGCTTTCTTT.

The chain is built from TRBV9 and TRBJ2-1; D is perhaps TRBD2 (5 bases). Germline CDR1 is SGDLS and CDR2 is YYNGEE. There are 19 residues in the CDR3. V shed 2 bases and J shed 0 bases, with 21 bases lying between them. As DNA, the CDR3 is TGTGCCAGCAGCGTTGGTGGTCGTGGCGGGCGCTTCTCCTACAATGAGCAGTTCTTC. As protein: CASSVGGRGGRFSYNEQFF.

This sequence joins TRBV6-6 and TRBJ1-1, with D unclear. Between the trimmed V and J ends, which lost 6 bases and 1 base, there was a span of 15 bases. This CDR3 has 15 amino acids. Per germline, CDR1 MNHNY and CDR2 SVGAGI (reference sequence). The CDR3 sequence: CASRLFDGGNTEAFF. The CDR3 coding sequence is TGTGCCAGCAGACTCTTCGACGGAGGGAACACTGAAGCTTTCTTT.

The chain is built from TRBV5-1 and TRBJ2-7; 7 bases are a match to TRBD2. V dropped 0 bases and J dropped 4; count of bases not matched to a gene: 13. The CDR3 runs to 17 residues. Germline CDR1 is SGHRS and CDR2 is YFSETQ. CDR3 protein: CASSLEFTGGRDYEQYF. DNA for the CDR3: TGCGCCAGCAGCTTGGAGTTCACGGGCGGGAGAGATTACGAGCAGTACTTC. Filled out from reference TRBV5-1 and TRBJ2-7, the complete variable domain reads KAGVTQTPRYLIKTRGQQVTLSCSPISGHRSVSWYQQTPGQGLQFLFEYFSETQRNKGNFPGRFSGRQFSNSRSEMNVSTLELGDSALYLCASSLEFTGGRDYEQYFGPGTRLTVT.

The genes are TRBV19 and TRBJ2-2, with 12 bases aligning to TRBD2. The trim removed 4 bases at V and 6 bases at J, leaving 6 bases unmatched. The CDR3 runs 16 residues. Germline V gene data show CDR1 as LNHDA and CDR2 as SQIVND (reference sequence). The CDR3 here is CASSKYRTSGAGELFF. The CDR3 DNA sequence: TGTGCCAGTAGTAAATACCGGACTAGCGGGGCCGGGGAGCTGTTTTTT. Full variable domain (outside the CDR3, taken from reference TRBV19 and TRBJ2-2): DGGITQSPKYLFRKEGQNVTLSCEQNLNHDAMYWYRQDPGQGLRLIYYSQIVNDFQKGDIAEGYSVSREKKESFPLTVTSAQKNPTAFYLCASSKYRTSGAGELFFGEGSRLTVL.

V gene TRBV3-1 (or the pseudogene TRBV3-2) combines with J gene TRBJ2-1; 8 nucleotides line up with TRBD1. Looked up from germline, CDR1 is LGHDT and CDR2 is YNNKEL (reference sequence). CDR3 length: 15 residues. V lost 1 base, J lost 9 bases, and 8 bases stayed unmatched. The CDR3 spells CASSQAGQGAGEQFF. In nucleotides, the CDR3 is TGTGCCAGCAGCCAAGCAGGTCAGGGGGCTGGTGAGCAGTTCTTC.

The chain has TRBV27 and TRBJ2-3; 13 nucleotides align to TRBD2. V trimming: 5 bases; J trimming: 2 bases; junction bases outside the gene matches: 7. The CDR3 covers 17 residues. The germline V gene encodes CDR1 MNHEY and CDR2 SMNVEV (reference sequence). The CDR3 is CASSPSTSGRATDTQYF. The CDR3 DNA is TGTGCCAGCAGTCCCTCAACTAGCGGGAGGGCCACAGATACGCAGTATTTT.

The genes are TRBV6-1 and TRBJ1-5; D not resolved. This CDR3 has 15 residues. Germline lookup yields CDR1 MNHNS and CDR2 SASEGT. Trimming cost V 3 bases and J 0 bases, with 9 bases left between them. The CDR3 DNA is TGTGCCAGCAGTGACAGAAGTTATAGCAATCAGCCCCAGCATTTT. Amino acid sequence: CASSDRSYSNQPQHF.

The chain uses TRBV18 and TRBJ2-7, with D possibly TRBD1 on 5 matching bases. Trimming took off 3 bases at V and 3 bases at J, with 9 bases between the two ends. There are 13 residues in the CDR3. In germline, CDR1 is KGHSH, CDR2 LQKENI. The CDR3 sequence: CASSPTASYEQYF. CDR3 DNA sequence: TGTGCCAGCTCACCGACAGCTAGCTACGAGCAGTACTTC.

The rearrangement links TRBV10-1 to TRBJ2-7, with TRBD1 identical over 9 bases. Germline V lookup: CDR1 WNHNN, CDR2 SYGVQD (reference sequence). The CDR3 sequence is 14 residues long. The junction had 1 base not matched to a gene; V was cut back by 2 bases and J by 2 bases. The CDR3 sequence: CASSEGTGTYEQYF. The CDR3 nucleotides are TGCGCCAGCAGTGAGGGGACAGGGACCTACGAGCAGTACTTC.

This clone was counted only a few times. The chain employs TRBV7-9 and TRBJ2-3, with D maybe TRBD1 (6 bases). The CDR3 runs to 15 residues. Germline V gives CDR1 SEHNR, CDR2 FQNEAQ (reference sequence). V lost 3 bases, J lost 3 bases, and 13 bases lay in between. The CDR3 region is CASSFGQGRTDTQYF. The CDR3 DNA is TGTGCCAGCAGCTTCGGGCAGGGGCGGACAGATACGCAGTATTTT.

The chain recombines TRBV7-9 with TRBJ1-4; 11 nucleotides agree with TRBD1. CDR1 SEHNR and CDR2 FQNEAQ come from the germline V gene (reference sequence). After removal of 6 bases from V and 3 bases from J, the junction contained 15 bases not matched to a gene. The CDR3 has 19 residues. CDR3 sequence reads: CASSSPGQGESRANEKLFF. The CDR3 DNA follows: TGTGCCAGCAGTTCCCCGGGACAGGGGGAGTCGAGGGCTAATGAAAAACTGTTTTTT.

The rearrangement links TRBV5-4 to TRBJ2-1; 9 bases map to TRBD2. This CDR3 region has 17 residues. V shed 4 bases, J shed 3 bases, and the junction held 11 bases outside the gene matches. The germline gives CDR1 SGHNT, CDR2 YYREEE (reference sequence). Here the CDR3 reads CASSAFRSAGGYNEQFF. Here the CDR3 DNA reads TGTGCCAGCAGCGCATTTCGGTCAGCGGGAGGCTACAATGAGCAGTTCTTC.

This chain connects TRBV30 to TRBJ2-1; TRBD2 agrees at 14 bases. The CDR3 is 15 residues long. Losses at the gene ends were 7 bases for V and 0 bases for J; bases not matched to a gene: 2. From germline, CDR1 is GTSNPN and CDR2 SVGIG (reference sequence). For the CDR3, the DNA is TGTGCCTCTGGGACTAGCGGGAGCTCCTACAATGAGCAGTTCTTC. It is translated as CASGTSGSSYNEQFF.

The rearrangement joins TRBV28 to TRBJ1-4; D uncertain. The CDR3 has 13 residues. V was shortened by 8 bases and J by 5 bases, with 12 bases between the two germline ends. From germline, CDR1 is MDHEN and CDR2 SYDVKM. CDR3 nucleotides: TGTGCCAGCGGAGTACTCCCGAATGAAAAACTGTTTTTT. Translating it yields CASGVLPNEKLFF.

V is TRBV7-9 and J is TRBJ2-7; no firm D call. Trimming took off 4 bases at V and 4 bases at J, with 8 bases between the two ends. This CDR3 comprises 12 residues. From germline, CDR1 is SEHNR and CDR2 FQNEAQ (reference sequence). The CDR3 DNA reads TGTGCCAGCAGCTCCTCAGGATACGAGCAGTACTTC. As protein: CASSSSGYEQYF.

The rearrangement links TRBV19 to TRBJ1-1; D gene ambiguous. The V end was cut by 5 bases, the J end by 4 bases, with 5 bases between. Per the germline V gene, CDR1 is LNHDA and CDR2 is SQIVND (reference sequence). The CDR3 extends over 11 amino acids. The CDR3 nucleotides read TGTGCCAGTAGTGAACCCACTGAAGCTTTCTTT. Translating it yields CASSEPTEAFF. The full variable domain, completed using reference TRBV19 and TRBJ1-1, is DGGITQSPKYLFRKEGQNVTLSCEQNLNHDAMYWYRQDPGQGLRLIYYSQIVNDFQKGDIAEGYSVSREKKESFPLTVTSAQKNPTAFYLCASSEPTEAFFGQGTRLTVV.